This section outlines one T cell receptor beta chain sequence together with its context. Its antigen remains unidentified. This record belongs to a study of CD8 T cells in ankylosing spondylitis. Making use of molecular barcodes, quantitative 5'-RACE generated TCR beta libraries. TCRdb re-called the 5' RACE reads with MiXCR, one entry per CDR3 protein. The data hold some 220,000 distinct CDR3 sequences, with approximately 7.4% observed a single time. Study observations and caveats: Those disease-linked clones were CD8+; they were also relatively rare in peripheral blood. Earlier reports found some motif variants in synovial fluid and blood in reactive arthritis. A motif of seven or eight highly homologous TCR beta variants was seen as apparently characteristic of ankylosing spondylitis blood.

The germline V gene encodes CDR1 LGHNA and CDR2 YSLEER. The germline V and J ends were trimmed by 0 bases and 1 base, with 8 bases remaining between them. The CDR3 extends over 15 amino acids. The sequencing sample was made of blood, either unsorted or a sorted T cell fraction (not recorded which). This receptor was obtained from a male donor with ankylosing spondylitis. The chain uses TRBV4-3 and TRBJ2-3, with D unclear. The CDR3 coding sequence is TGCGCCAGCAGCCAAGACAAAGGACGCACAGATACGCAGTATTTT. Encoded protein: CASSQDKGRTDTQYF.